What follows describes a single T cell receptor (beta chain). This entry belongs to a study of shared clonotypes between healthy human individuals. TCRdb's copy holds only in-frame clones and misses some; the assay was immunoSEQ multiplex PCR. The data hold some 740,000 clones, with 92% observed a single time. Only CD45RO-negative cells positively selected for CCR7 counted as naive CD8 cells, so terminally differentiated effector memory CD45RA+ cells were excluded. The CDR3 is made up of 18 amino acids. CDR1 and CDR2 from the germline V gene are SNHLY and FYNNEI. V shed 11 bases, J shed 4 bases, and the junction held 22 bases outside the gene matches.

This chain links TRBV2 with TRBJ2-5; 10 bases are a match to TRBD2. The receptor's source is a man aged 30 to 45 in good health. The sequenced sample was naive CD8+ T cells sorted from blood. CDR3 sequence: CAGTSSPQRASGGETQYF. The CDR3 nucleotides read TGTGCCGGAACCAGCAGTCCCCAGAGGGCTAGCGGGGGAGAGACCCAGTACTTC. Supplemented by reference TRBV2 and TRBJ2-5, the full variable domain reads EPEVTQTPSHQVTQMGQEVILRCVPISNHLYFYWYRQILGQKVEFLVSFYNNEISEKSEIFDDQFSVERPDGSNFTLKIRSTKLEDSAMYFCAGTSSPQRASGGETQYFGPGTRLLVL.